This T cell receptor (beta chain) comes out of a study of blood T cell repertoires in COVID-19 (dated by TCRdb to 2019 to 2021). General notes on the study: Collaborator samples came from the United States, Italy and Spain and covered acute and convalescent phases of COVID-19. The prospective study material was composed of cDNA or gDNA derived from T cells, B-cell-depleted T cells, or PBMCs. The dataset comprised deeply sampled blood TCRbeta repertoires from subjects exposed to, actively infected with, or recovered from COVID-19. A freely available public database, intended as a resource for researchers studying the immune response to SARS-CoV-2, is where the repertoires were released. The samples were drawn from two sources: the first 160 participants of the ongoing ImmuneRACE study, and 1,200 or so subjects contributed by 6 global collaborators. A de-identified subject ID, COVID-19 status, age in years and sex were almost always included in the sample metadata. Where available, HLA class I and class II types were obtained from metadata supplied by the sample provider rather than from assay-based typing. Broad study findings and their caveats: How much clinical and demographic metadata was included differed by source and by participant, and the metadata was provided uncurated.

The immunoSEQ Assay, a bias-controlled multiplex PCR, was used to amplify TCRbeta CDR3 regions from genomic DNA. The authors processed their data as follows. Within the assay, amplification of reference gene primers was used to estimate how many nucleated cells each sample contained. To quantify the absolute abundance of each unique TCRbeta CDR3 rearrangement, sequence reads were collapsed and filtered. Productive Simpson clonality was computed per sample as the square root of Simpson's diversity index over productive rearrangements. The clones in this table, taken by TCRdb from immuneACCESS, are in-frame only. Not every clone is retained; where verified, under half of the shortfall comes from an unresolved V gene, and the cause of the rest is unknown. D and trimming were read from the DNA, whereas the V and J calls and clone size are those reported in that table. Across this sample there are about 120,000 clones, with 78% seen only once. About 2.3% of the sample is in the top ten clones.

Trimming takes 6 bases from V and 4 bases from J, and the germline ends sit 6 bases apart. The CDR3 has 11 amino acids, counting the end cysteine and phenylalanine. Here the CDR3 DNA is all that survives: 33 bases in frame from base 1. CDR1 MNHEY and CDR2 SVGAGI are derived from the germline V gene. A word on this clone: The antigen it recognizes is unknown. Base qualities are missing; no much larger clone stands one base away.

Collaborating institutions collected whole blood in K2EDTA tubes following their own protocols. For TCRbeta analysis, collaborators shipped samples in one of three forms: frozen whole blood, isolated PBMCs, or DNA extracted from either of those sample types. This receptor was obtained from a man in his 70s with acute or convalescent COVID-19. Sequences were obtained from peripheral blood. The sequence joins TRBV6-5 to TRBJ2-5, with the D gene call left open. The sequenced DNA is TGTGCCAGCAGGAGGAGAGAGACCCAGTACTTC. Its product reads: CASRRRETQYF.